This T cell receptor beta chain was captured by sequencing in a study of cytomegalovirus exposure and HLA in healthy donors. Overall study results and limits: With later analysis, a missense DCLRE1C variant became linked to TCR beta V- and J-gene trimming. In the analysis, some V segments, TRBV6-2 and TRBV6-3 included, were excluded as indistinguishable.

This clone was detected a few times. What it binds is unknown. In the PCR, 60 Vbeta and 13 Jbeta primers were used. Measured with immunoSEQ multiplex PCR; TCRdb has only the in-frame clones, and not every one. Among more than 90,000 clones listed, under 80% were seen once. V dropped 10 bases and J dropped 6; count of bases not matched to a gene: 9. CDR3 size: 13 residues. CDR1 is ENHRY, CDR2 SYGVKD, per germline. The specimen sequenced was PBMCs. The chain links TRBV10-3 to TRBJ1-2, with 9 nucleotides matching TRBD1. This receptor was taken from a middle-aged man in good health and CMV-seronegative. The DNA for the CDR3 is TGTGCCACCGAGGGGGACAGGGTTGATGGCTACACCTTC. This gives the protein CATEGDRVDGYTF.